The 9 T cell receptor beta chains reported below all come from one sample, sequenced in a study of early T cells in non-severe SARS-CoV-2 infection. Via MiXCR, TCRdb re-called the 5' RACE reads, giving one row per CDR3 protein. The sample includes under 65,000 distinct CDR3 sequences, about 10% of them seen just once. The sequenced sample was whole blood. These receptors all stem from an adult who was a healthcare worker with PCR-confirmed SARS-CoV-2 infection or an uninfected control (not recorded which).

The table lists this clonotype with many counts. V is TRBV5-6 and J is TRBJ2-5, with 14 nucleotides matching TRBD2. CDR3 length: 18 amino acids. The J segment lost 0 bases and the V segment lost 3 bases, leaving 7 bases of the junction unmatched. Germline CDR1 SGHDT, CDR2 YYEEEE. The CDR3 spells CASSSVTSGRAYQETQYF. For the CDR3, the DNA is TGTGCCAGCAGCTCGGTGACTAGCGGGAGGGCATACCAAGAGACCCAGTACTTC.

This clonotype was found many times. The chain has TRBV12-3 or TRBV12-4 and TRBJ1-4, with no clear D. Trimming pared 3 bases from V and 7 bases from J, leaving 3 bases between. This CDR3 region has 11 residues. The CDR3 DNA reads TGTGCCAGCAGTTTGAGTGAAAAACTGTTTTTT. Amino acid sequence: CASSLSEKLFF.

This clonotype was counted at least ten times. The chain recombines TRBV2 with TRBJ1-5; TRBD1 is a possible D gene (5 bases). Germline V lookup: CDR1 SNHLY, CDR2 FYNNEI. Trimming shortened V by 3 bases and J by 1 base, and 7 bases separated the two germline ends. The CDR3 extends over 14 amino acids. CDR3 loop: CASSDSGSNQPQHF. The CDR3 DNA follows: TGTGCCAGCAGTGACTCAGGGAGCAATCAGCCCCAGCATTTT.

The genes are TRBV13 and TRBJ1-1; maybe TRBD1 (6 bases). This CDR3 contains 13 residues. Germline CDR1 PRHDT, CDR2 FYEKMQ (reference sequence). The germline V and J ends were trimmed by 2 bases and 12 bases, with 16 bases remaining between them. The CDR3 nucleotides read TGTGCCAGCAGCTTAAGGTCAGGGGAGTCCTCTTTCTTT. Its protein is CASSLRSGESSFF.

The DNA for the CDR3 is TGTGCCAGCAGCTTTAAGCGGGGGGGAAATGAGCAGTTCTTC. This gives the protein CASSFKRGGNEQFF. V is TRBV7-2 and J is TRBJ2-1, with 10 positions matching TRBD2. The V gene end was trimmed by 3 bases and the J gene end by 7 bases; junction bases not matched to a gene: 3. The CDR3 consists of 14 residues. The germline CDR1 and CDR2 sequences are SGHTA and FQGNSA.

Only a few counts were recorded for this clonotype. The CDR3 here is CSVGQDSYEQYF. The CDR3 coding sequence is TGCAGCGTGGGACAGGATTCCTACGAGCAGTACTTC. This sequence joins TRBV29-1 and TRBJ2-7; 8 bases agree with TRBD1. The germline V gene encodes CDR1 SQVTM and CDR2 ANQGSEA. The V and J ends lost 6 bases and 1 base, in that order; junction bases with no gene match: 2. The CDR3 sequence is 12 residues long.

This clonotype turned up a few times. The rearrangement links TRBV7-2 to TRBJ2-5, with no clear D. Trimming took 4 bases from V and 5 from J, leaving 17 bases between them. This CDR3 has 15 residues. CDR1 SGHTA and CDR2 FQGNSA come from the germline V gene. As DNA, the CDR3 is TGTGCCAGCAGCTCAGGCCGTTTGGGGTTGGAGACCCAGTACTTC. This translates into CASSSGRLGLETQYF.

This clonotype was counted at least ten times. The DNA of the CDR3 is TGTGCCAGCAGCTCCCTAAACTCCTATAATTCACCCCTCCACTTT. Its translation is CASSSLNSYNSPLHF. This chain uses TRBV11-2 with TRBJ1-6; D is unresolved. Germline CDR1 reads SGHAT; CDR2 reads FQNNGV. V lost 4 bases, J lost 0 bases, and 7 bases lay in between. The CDR3 loop spans 15 amino acids.

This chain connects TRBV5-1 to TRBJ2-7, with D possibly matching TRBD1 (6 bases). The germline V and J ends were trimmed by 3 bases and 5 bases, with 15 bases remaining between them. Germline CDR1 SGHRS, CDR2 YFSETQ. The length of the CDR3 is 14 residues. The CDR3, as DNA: TGCGCCAGCAGCTCCACAGGGATCATCGACGAGCAGTACTTC. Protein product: CASSSTGIIDEQYF.